This TCR beta chain was recorded in a study of human T cells and chemical hapten exposure. Study summary: Small differences in pooled library volume mainly drove the variation in TCR yields per sample.

This clonotype came up many times. Its target is not known. The library labeled individual cDNA molecules by adding unique molecular identifiers to them. How the authors handled the data: From roughly 23,000 to 640,000 TCRs were found per sample, with a median of about 96,000. TCRdb reprocessed the RACE reads via MiXCR and lists one record per CDR3 protein. The V and J calls and clone size are TCRdb's, not the authors'. The repertoire includes roughly 48,000 distinct CDR3 sequences, roughly 4.1% of them detected once, and roughly 6% sits in the top ten. The time point: healthy volunteer bleed at 2 weeks. Total RNA extraction was carried out from unfractionated whole blood. The study, taken as a whole, reports: DPC sensitization did not alter TCRs above 1 in 1000 frequency.

CDR1 is MDHEN, CDR2 SYDVKM, per germline. Losses at the gene ends were 4 bases for V and 0 bases for J; bases not matched to a gene: 7. The CDR3 spans 16 residues. Source material: whole blood. The source of this sequence is a human donor in good health. Some clones in this sample may be carry-over from other donors' samples. The rearrangement joins TRBV28 to TRBJ2-7; 9 nucleotides align to TRBD1. The CDR3 is CASSSSGTGNSYEQYF. CDR3 sequence (DNA): TGTGCCAGCAGTTCATCCGGGACAGGGAACTCCTACGAGCAGTACTTC.